The 6 T cell receptor beta chains reported below all come from one sample, sequenced in a study of regulatory T cells in long-lasting Graves disease. Time point denoted: persistent/refractory GD, antithyroid drugs over 5 years with positive TRAb. PBMCs were the source of the RNA used for TCR sequencing. For TCR beta, libraries came from iRepertoire HTBI primers and Arm-PCR of CDR3 regions. TCRdb recomputed calls from the multiplex PCR reads with MiXCR, one row per CDR3 protein. The sample has roughly 500,000 distinct CDR3 sequences; less than 25% are singletons. Here the sequenced sample was peripheral blood mononuclear cells (PBMCs), taken when the disease was refractory, from a patient treated with antithyroid drugs. These receptors were collected from a female donor with Graves disease.

The chain links TRBV27 to TRBJ2-1; 9 bases line up with TRBD1. The CDR3 loop spans 16 amino acids. Germline CDR1 and CDR2: MNHEY and SMNVEV (reference sequence). Trimming at V came to 2 bases and at J to 3 bases, leaving 5 bases not matched to a gene. The CDR3 region is CASSLGGTGHYNEQFF. CDR3 nucleotide sequence: TGTGCCAGCAGTTTAGGCGGGACAGGGCACTACAATGAGCAGTTCTTC.

This clonotype has only a few counts. The rearrangement links TRBV6-1 to TRBJ1-6; no reliable D call. This CDR3 has 17 residues. The V end lost 8 bases, the J end lost 7 bases, and 24 bases lay between the germline ends. The germline CDR1 and CDR2 sequences are MNHNS and SASEGT. The CDR3 coding sequence is TGTGCCAGCGGAAAACTCTACTCTTGGCTCGGGAATTCACCCCTCCACTTT. It translates to CASGKLYSWLGNSPLHF.

With regard to this clonotype: A much larger clone lies one base from this, so it may be a read error. No conserved phenylalanine or tryptophan is present at the end of the CDR3, so a read error is the likely explanation. The CDR3 DNA reads as TGTGCCAGCAGTTTGCTAGCGGGAGCTGGGGCCAACGTCCTGACTCTC. As protein: CASSLLAGAGANVLTL. The chain combines TRBV27 with TRBJ2-6; 10 nucleotides agree with TRBD2. CDR1 is MNHEY, CDR2 SMNVEV, per germline (reference sequence). V lost 3 bases to trimming and J lost 2 bases; unmatched junction nucleotides: 1. The CDR3 is 16 residues long.

This clonotype has a count of ten or more. This chain uses TRBV6-5 with TRBJ1-2, with D perhaps TRBD1 (6 bases). Trimming stripped 0 bases from V and 7 bases from J, with 15 bases between. Germline lookup yields CDR1 MNHEY and CDR2 SVGAGI. CDR3 size: 15 residues. CDR3: CASSYSNREASGYTF. CDR3 DNA: TGTGCCAGCAGTTACTCTAACAGGGAGGCTTCTGGCTACACCTTC.

This clonotype occurred a few times. One end of the junction fails to match germline, which may point to a read error. The chain combines TRBV12-3 or TRBV12-4 with TRBJ1-3; D is unclear. This CDR3 is 12 amino acids long. The CDR3: CASTLSGNTVYF. CDR3 nucleotides: TGTGCCAGCACACTCTCTGGAAACACCGTATATTTT.

This clonotype was seen ten or more times. CDR3 protein: CASSEGGFRTGELFF. In DNA form, the CDR3 reads TGTGCCAGCAGTGAGGGGGGTTTTAGAACCGGGGAGCTGTTTTTT. V is TRBV2 and J is TRBJ2-2, with D possibly TRBD2 on 6 matching bases. Trimming removed 3 bases at V and 5 bases at J, with 13 bases between. CDR3 length: 15 residues. Germline CDR1 SNHLY, CDR2 FYNNEI.